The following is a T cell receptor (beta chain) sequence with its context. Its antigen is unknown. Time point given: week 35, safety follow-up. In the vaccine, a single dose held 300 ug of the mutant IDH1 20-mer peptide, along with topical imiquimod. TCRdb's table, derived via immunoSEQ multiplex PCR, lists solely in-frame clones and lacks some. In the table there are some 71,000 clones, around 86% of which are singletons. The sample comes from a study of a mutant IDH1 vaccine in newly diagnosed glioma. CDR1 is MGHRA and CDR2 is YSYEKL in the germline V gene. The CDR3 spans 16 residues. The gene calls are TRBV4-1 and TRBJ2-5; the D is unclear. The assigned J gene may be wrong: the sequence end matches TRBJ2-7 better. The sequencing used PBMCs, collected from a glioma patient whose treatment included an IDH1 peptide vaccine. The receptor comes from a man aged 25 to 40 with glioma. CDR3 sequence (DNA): TGCGCCAGCAGCCTCGCGGACCGTCCTGAGTTCTACGAGCAGTACTTC. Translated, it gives CASSLADRPEFYEQYF.